The sequence of this T cell receptor beta chain was determined in a study of Graves' ophthalmopathy and Graves' hyperthyroidism. Under 3 months in duration, the ophthalmopathy in affected donors had moderate-to-severe activity, CAS ≥3 and NOSPECS ≥4. Other autoimmune diseases, uncontrolled infections, pregnancy or lactation excluded patients from enrollment. Clinical symptoms, serum thyroxine, TRAb, thyroid ultrasound and orbital computed tomography determined diagnosis. Findings and limits, study-wide: Blood also contained most of the expanded thyroid clonotypes above 0.001 frequency.

This clonotype has a count of ten or more. What it recognizes is unknown. For repertoire sequencing, the TCR beta CDR3 regions were amplified from RNA transcripts. HTBI primers were used in a first-round RT-PCR, which preceded a second-round multiplex PCR. A single record per CDR3 protein comes from TCRdb applying MiXCR to the multiplex PCR reads. The data hold over 150,000 distinct CDR3 sequences, with roughly 37% observed a single time. Material for sequencing was peripheral blood. The clonotype originates from a woman between 35 and 50 years old with Graves' ophthalmopathy.

The CDR3 coding sequence is TGTGCCAGCAGCCCCGGGACAGTGGGAACCGGGGAGCTGTTTTTT. Translation gives CASSPGTVGTGELFF. The chain employs TRBV9 and TRBJ2-2, with TRBD1 matching 7 bases. Per germline, CDR1 SGDLS and CDR2 YYNGEE. V shed 4 bases, J shed 5 bases, and the junction held 8 bases outside the gene matches. The CDR3 extends over 15 amino acids.